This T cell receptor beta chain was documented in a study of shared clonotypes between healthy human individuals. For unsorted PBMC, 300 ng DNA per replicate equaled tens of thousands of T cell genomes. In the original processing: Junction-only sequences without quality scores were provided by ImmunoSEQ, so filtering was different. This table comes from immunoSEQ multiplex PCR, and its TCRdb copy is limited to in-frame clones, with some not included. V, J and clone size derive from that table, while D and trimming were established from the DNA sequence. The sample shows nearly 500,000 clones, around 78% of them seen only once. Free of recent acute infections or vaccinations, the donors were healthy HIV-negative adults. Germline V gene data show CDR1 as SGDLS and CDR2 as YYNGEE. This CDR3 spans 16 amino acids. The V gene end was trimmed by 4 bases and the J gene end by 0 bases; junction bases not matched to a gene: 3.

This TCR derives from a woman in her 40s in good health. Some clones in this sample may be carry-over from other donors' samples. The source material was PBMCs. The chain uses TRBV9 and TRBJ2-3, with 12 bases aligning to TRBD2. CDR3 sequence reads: CASSKGTSGSTDTQYF. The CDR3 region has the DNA TGTGCCAGCAGCAAGGGGACTAGCGGGAGCACAGATACGCAGTATTTT.